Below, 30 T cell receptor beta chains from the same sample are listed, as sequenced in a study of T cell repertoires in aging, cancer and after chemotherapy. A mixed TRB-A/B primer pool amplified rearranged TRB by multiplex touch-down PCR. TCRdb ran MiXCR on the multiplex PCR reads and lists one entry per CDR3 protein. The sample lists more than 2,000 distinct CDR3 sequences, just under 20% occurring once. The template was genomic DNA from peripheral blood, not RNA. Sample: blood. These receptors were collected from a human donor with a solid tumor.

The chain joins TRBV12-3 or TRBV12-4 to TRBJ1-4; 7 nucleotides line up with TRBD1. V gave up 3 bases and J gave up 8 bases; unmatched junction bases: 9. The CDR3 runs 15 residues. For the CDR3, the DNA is TGTGCCAGCAGTTTCCAGGGGGGAGTAGAGGAAAAACTGTTTTTT. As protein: CASSFQGGVEEKLFF.

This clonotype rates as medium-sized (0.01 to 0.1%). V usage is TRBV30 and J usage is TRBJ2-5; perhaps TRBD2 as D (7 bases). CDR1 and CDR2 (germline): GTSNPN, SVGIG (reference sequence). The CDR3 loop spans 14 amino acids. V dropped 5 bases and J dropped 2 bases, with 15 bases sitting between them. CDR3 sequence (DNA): TGTGCCTGGGAGAGGGGGGGGATACAAGAGACCCAGTACTTC. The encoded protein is CAWERGGIQETQYF.

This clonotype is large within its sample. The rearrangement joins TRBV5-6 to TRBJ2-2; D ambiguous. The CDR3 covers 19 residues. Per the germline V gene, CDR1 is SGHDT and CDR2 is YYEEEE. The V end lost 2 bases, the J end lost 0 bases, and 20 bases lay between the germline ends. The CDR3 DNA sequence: TGTGCCAGCAGCTTTTTCCGGTCCGCAACCTTGGCGAACACCGGGGAGCTGTTTTTT. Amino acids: CASSFFRSATLANTGELFF.

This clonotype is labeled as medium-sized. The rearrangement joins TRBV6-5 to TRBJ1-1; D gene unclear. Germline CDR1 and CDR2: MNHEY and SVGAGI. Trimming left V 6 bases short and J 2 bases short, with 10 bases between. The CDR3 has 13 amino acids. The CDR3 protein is CASSSPINTEAFF. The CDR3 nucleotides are TGTGCCAGCAGCTCCCCCATCAACACTGAAGCTTTCTTT.

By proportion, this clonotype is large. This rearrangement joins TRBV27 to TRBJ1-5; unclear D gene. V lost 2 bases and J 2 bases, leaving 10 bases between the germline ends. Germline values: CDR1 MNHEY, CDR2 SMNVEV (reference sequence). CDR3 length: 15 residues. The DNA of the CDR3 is TGTGCCAGCAGTTTAGGTCCAGGAGGCAATCAGCCCCAGCATTTT. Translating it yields CASSLGPGGNQPQHF.

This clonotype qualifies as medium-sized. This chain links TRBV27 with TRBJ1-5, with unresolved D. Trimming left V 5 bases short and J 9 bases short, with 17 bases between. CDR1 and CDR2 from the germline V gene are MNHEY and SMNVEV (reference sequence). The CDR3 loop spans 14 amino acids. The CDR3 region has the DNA TGTGCCAGCAGTCCCGGGCCTACTCGTCTGCCCCAGCATTTT. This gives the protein CASSPGPTRLPQHF.

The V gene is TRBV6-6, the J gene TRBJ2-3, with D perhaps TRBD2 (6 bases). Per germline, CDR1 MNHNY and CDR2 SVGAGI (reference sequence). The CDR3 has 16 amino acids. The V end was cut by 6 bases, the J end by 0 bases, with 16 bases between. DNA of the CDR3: TGTGCCAGCAGCGTAGCGGCAGGGTACAGCACAGATACGCAGTATTTT. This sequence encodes CASSVAAGYSTDTQYF.

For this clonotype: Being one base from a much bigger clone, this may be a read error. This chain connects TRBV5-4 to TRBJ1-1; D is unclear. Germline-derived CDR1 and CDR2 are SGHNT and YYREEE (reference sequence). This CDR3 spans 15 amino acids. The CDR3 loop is CDSSYEPGPNTEAFF. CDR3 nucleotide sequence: TGTGACAGCAGCTATGAACCAGGCCCGAACACTGAAGCTTTCTTT.

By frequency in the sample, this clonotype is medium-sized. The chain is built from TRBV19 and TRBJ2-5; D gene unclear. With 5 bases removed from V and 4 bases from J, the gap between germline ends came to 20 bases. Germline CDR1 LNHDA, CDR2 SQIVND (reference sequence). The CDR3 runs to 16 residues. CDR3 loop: CASSSQITGLGETQYF. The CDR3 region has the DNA TGTGCCAGTAGTTCGCAGATAACCGGGCTAGGAGAGACCCAGTACTTC.

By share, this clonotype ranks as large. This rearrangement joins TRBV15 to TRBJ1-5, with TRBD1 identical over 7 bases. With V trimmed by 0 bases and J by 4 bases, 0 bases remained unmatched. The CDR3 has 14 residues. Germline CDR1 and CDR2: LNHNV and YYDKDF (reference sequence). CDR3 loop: CATSRDRGNQPQHF. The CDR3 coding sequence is TGTGCCACCAGCAGAGACAGGGGGAATCAGCCCCAGCATTTT.

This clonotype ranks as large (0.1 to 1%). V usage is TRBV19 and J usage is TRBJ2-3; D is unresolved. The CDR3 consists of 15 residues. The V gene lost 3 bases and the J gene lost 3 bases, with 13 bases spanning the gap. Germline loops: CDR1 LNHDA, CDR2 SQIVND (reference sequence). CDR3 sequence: CASSMTPGPTDTQYF. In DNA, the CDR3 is TGTGCCAGTAGTATGACCCCTGGACCAACAGATACGCAGTATTTT.

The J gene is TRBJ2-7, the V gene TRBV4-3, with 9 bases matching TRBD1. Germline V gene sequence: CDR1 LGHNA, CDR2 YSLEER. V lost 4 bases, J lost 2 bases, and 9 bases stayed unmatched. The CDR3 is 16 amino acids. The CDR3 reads CASSPRTGGLPYEQYF. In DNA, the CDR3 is TGCGCCAGCAGCCCTCGAACAGGGGGCCTTCCCTACGAGCAGTACTTC.

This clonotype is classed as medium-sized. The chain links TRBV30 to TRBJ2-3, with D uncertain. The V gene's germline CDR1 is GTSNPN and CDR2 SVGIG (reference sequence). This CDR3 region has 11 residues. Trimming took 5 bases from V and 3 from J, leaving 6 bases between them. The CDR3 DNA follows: TGTGCCTGGGAGTTTACAGATACGCAGTATTTT. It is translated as CAWEFTDTQYF.

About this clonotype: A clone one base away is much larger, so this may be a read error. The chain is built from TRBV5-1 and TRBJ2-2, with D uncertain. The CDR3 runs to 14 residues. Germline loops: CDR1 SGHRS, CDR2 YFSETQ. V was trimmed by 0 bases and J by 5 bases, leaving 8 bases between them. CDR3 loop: CASSLDGKTGELFF. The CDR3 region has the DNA TGCGCCAGCAGCTTGGATGGTAAAACCGGGGAGCTGTTTTTT.

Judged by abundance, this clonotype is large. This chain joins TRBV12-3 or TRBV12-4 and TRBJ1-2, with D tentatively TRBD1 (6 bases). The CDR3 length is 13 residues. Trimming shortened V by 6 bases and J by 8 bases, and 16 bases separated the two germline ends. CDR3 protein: CASSTGTSGGYTF. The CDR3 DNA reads TGTGCCAGCAGCACCGGGACAAGCGGCGGCTACACCTTC.

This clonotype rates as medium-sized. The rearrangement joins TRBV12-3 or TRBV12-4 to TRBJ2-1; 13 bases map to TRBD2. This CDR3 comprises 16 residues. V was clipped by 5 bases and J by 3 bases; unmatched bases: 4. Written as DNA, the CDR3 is TGTGCCAGCAGTACAGGGACTAGCGGGGACTACAATGAGCAGTTCTTC. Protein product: CASSTGTSGDYNEQFF.

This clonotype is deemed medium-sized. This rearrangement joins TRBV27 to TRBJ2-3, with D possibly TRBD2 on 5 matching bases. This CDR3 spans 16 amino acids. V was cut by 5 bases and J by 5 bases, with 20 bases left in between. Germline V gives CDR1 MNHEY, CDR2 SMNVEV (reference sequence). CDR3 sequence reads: CASSPRVARRIDTQYF. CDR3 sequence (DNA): TGTGCCAGCAGTCCCCGGGTAGCCAGGAGGATAGATACGCAGTATTTT.

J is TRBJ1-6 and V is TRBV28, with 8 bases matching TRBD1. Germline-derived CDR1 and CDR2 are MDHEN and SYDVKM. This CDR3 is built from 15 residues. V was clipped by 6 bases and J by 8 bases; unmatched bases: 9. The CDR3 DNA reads TGTGCCAGCAGAGAGACCGGGACAGGTTATTCACCCCTCCACTTT. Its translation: CASRETGTGYSPLHF.

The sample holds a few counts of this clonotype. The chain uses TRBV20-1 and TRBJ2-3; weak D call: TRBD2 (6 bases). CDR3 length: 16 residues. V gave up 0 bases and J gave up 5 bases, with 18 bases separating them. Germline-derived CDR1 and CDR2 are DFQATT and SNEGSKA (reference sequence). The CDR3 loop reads CSARDPAGRSQDTQYF. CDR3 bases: TGCAGTGCTAGAGATCCGGCCGGGAGATCCCAAGATACGCAGTATTTT.

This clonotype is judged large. The CDR3 loop is CAWSDGNYGYTF. For the CDR3, the DNA is TGTGCCTGGAGTGATGGAAACTATGGCTACACCTTC. The chain combines TRBV30 with TRBJ1-2; D not resolved. With 1 base removed from V and 2 bases from J, the gap between germline ends came to 5 bases. The germline CDR1 and CDR2 sequences are GTSNPN and SVGIG (reference sequence). The CDR3 consists of 12 residues.

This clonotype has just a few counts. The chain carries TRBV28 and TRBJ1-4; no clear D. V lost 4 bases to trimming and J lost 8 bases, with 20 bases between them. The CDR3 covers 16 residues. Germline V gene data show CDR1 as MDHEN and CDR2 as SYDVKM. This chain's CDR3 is CASSSTLGGRREKLFF. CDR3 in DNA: TGTGCCAGCAGTTCAACCCTAGGAGGTAGAAGGGAAAAACTGTTTTTT.

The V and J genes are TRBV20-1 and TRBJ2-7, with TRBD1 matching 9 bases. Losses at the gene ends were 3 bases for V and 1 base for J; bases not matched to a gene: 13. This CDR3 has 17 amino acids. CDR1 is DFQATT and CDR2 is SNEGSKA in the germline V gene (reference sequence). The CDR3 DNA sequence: TGCAGTGCTAGTTTGTGCGGGACAGGGAGGACATCCTACGAGCAGTACGTC. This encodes CSASLCGTGRTSYEQYV.

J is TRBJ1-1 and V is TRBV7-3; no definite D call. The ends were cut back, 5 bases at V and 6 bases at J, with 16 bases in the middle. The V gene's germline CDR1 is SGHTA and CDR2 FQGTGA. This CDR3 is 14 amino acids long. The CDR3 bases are TGTGCCAGCAGCCCCCCGGGGAGAGCATCTGAAGCTTTCTTT. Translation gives CASSPPGRASEAFF. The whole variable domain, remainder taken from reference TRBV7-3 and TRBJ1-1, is GAGVSQTPSNKVTEKGKYVELRCDPISGHTALYWYRQSLGQGPEFLIYFQGTGAADDSGLPNDRFFAVRPEGSVSTLKIQRTERGDSAVYLCASSPPGRASEAFFGQGTRLTVV.

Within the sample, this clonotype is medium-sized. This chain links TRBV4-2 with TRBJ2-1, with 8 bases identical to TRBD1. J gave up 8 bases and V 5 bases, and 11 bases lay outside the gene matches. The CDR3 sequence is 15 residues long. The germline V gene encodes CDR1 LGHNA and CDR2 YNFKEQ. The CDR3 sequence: CASSIRGLGGDEQFF. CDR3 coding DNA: TGTGCCAGCAGCATCAGGGGGCTAGGTGGCGATGAGCAGTTCTTC.

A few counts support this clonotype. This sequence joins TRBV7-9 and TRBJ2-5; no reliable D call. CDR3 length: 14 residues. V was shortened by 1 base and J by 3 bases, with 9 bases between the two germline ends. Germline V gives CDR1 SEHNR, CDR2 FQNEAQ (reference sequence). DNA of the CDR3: TGTGCCAGCAGCTTAGGGTCGGCGGAAGAGACCCAGTACTTC. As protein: CASSLGSAEETQYF.

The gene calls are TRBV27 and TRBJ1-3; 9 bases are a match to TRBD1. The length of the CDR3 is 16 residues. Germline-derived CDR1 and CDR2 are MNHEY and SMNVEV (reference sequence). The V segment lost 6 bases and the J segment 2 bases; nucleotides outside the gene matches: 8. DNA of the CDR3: TGTGCCAGCAGCTCCGACAGGGGGGACACTGGAAACACCATATATTTT. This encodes CASSSDRGDTGNTIYF.

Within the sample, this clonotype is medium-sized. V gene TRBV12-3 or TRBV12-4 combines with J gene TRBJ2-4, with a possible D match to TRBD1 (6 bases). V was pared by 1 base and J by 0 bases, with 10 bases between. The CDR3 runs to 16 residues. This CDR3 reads CASSLGQGLAKNIQYF. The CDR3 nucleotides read TGTGCCAGCAGTTTAGGTCAGGGGTTAGCCAAAAACATTCAGTACTTC.

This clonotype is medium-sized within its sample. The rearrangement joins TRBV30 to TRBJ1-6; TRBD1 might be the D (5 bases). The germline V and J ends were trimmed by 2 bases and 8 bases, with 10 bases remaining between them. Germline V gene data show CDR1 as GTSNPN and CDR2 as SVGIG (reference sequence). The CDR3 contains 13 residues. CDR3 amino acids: CAWSSGKDSPLHF. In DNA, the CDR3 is TGTGCCTGGAGTTCAGGGAAGGATTCACCCCTCCACTTT. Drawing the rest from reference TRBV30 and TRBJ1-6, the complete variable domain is SQTIHQWPATLVQPVGSPLSLECTVEGTSNPNLYWYRQAAGRGLQLLFYSVGIGQISSEVPQNLSASRPQDRQFILSSKKLLLSDSGFYLCAWSSGKDSPLHFGNGTRLTVT.

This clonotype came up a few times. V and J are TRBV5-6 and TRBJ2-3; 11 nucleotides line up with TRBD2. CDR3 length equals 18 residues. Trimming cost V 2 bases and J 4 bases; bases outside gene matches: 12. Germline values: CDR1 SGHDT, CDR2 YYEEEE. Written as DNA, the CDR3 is TGTGCCAGCAGCTTTTTCGGAAAAACTAGCGGGAGTTCAGATACGCAGTATTTT. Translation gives CASSFFGKTSGSSDTQYF.

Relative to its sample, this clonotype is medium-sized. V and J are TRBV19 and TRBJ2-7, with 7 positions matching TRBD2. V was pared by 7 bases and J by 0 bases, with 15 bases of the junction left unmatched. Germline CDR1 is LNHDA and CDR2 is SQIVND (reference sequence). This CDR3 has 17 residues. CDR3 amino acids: CASTIRWGGPSSYEQYF. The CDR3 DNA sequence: TGTGCCAGTACCATACGTTGGGGGGGTCCGAGCTCCTACGAGCAGTACTTC.